This T cell receptor (beta chain) is from a study of PD-1 blockade in classical Hodgkin lymphoma. The CDR3 is made up of 13 amino acids. Trimming stripped 4 bases from V and 2 bases from J, with 11 bases between. CDR1 is GTSNPN and CDR2 is SVGIG in the germline V gene (reference sequence). Overall study findings and caveats: By C4D1, CD4+ diversity increased significantly, especially in complete responders. Those starting nivolumab under 1 year post-ASCT were excluded. Newly diagnosed patients reportedly trailed healthy donors in baseline TCR diversity. Complete responders matched newly diagnosed patients in baseline diversity.

For this clone: Its specificity is not known.

Libraries were prepared by immunoSEQ multiplex PCR; TCRdb keeps only in-frame clonotypes and omits some of them. The sample consists of over 80,000 clones, roughly 92% of them appearing once. Every patient experienced relapse after autologous stem cell transplantation, and brentuximab vedotin exposure varied. Source: peripheral blood mononuclear cells (PBMCs), taken at baseline. This sequence originates from a human donor with classical Hodgkin lymphoma. The chain couples TRBV30 to TRBJ1-1, with a tentative D call TRBD1 (5 bases). The CDR3 protein is CAWKRQGNTEAFF. Here the CDR3 DNA reads TGTGCCTGGAAAAGGCAGGGAAACACTGAAGCTTTCTTT. Supplemented by reference TRBV30 and TRBJ1-1, the full variable domain reads SQTIHQWPATLVQPVGSPLSLECTVEGTSNPNLYWYRQAAGRGLQLLFYSVGIGQISSEVPQNLSASRPQDRQFILSSKKLLLSDSGFYLCAWKRQGNTEAFFGQGTRLTVV.